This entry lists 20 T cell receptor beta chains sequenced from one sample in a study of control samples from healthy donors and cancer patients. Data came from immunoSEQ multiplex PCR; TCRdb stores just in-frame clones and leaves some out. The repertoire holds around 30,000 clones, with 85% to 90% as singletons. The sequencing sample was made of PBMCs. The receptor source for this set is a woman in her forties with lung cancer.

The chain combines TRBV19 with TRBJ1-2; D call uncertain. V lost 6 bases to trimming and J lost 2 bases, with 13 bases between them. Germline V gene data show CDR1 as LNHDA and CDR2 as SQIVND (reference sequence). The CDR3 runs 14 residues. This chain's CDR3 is CASSPQGRNYGYTF. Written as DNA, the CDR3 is TGTGCCAGTAGCCCTCAAGGACGGAACTATGGCTACACCTTC.

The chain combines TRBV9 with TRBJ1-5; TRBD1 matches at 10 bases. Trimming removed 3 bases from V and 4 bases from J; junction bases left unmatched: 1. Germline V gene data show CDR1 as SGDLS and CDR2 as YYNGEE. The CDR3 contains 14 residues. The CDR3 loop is CASSGTGGNQPQHF. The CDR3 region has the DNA TGTGCCAGCAGCGGGACAGGGGGAAATCAGCCCCAGCATTTT.

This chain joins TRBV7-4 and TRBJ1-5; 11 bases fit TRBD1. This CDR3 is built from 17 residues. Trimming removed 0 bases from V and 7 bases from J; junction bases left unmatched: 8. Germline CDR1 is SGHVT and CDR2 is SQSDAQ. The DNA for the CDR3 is TGTGCCAGCAGCTTAGCGGTACGGGACAGGGGGGGCCAGCCCCAGCATTTT. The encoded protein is CASSLAVRDRGGQPQHF. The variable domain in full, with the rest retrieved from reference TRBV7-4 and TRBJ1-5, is GAGVSQSPRYKVAKRGRDVALRCDSISGHVTLYWYRQTLGQGSEVLTYSQSDAQRDKSGRPSGRFSAERPERSVSTLKIQRTEQGDSAVYLCASSLAVRDRGGQPQHFGDGTRLSIL.

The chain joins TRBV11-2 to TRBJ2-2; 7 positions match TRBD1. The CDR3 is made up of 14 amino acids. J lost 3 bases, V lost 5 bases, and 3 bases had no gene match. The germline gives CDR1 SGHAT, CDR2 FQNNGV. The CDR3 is CASSRGQHTGELFF. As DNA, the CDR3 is TGTGCCAGCAGCCGGGGACAGCACACCGGGGAGCTGTTTTTT.

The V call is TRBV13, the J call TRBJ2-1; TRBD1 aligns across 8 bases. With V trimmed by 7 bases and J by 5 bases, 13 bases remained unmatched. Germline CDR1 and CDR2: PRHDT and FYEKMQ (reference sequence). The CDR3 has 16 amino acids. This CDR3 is CASTETRGREDNEQFF. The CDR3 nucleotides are TGTGCCAGCACGGAGACCAGGGGGCGCGAGGACAATGAGCAGTTCTTC. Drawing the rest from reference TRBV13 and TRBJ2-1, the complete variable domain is AAGVIQSPRHLIKEKRETATLKCYPIPRHDTVYWYQQGPGQDPQFLISFYEKMQSDKGSIPDRFSAQQFSDYHSELNMSSLELGDSALYFCASTETRGREDNEQFFGPGTRLTVL.

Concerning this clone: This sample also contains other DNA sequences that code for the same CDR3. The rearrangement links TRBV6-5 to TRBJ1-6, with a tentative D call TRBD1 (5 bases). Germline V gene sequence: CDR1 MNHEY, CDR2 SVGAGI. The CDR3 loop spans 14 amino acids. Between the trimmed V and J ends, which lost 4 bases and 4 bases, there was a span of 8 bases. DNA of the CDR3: TGTGCCAGCAGTTCGGGACCGTATAATTCACCCCTCCACTTT. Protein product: CASSSGPYNSPLHF.

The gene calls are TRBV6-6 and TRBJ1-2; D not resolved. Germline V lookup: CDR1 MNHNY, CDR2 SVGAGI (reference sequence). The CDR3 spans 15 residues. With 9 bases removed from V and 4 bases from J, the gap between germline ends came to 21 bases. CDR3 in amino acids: CASQRTEGRIYGYTF. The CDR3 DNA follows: TGTGCCAGTCAACGAACCGAGGGCAGGATCTATGGCTACACCTTC.

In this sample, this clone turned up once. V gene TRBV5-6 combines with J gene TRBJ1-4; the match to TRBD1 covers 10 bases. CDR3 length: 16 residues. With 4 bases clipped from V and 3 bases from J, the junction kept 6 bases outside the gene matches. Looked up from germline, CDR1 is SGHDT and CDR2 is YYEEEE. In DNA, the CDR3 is TGTGCCAGCAGCCTACGACAGGGGGCATCTAATGAAAAACTGTTTTTT. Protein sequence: CASSLRQGASNEKLFF.

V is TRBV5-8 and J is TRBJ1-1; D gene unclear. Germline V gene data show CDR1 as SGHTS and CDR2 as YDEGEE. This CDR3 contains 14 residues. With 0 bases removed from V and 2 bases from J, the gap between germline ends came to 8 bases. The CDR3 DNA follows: TGTGCCAGCAGCTTGGAACTACAAAACACTGAAGCTTTCTTT. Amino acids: CASSLELQNTEAFF.

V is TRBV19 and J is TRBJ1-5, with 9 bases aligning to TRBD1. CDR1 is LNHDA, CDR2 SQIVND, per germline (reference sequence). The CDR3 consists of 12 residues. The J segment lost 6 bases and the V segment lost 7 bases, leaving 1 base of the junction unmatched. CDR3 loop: CASMTGGQPQHF. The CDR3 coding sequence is TGTGCCAGTATGACAGGGGGTCAGCCCCAGCATTTT. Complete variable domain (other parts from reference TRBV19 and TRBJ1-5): DGGITQSPKYLFRKEGQNVTLSCEQNLNHDAMYWYRQDPGQGLRLIYYSQIVNDFQKGDIAEGYSVSREKKESFPLTVTSAQKNPTAFYLCASMTGGQPQHFGDGTRLSIL.

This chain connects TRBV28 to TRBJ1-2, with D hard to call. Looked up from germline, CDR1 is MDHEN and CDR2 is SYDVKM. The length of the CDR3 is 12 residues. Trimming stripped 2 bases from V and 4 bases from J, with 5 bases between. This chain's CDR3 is CASSLGVYGYTF. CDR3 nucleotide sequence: TGTGCCAGCAGTTTAGGCGTCTATGGCTACACCTTC.

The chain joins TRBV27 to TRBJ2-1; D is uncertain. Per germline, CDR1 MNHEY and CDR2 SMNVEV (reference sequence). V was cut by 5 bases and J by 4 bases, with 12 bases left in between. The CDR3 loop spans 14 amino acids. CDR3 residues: CASSPFNGYNEQFF. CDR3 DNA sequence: TGTGCCAGCAGTCCCTTCAACGGATACAATGAGCAGTTCTTC.

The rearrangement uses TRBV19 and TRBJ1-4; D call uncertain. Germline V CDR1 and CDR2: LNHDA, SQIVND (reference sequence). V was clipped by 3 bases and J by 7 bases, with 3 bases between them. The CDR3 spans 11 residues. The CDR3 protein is CASSIGEKLFF. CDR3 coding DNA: TGTGCCAGTAGTATCGGTGAAAAACTGTTTTTT.

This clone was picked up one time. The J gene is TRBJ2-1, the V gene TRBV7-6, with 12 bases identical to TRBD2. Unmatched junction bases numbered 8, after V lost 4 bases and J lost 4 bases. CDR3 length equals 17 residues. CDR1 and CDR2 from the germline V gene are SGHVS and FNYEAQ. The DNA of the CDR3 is TGTGCCAGCAGCTCCTCTAGCGGGGGGGCGAGATACAATGAGCAGTTCTTC. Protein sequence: CASSSSSGGARYNEQFF.

This CDR3 is CASSPPGWGLAGTGELFF. The DNA for the CDR3 is TGTGCCAGCAGCCCGCCAGGTTGGGGGCTGGCTGGCACCGGGGAGCTGTTTTTT. The rearrangement uses TRBV28 and TRBJ2-2, with a tentative D call TRBD1 (6 bases). V lost 6 bases to trimming and J lost 4 bases, with 24 bases between them. The CDR3 is 18 residues long. Germline-derived CDR1 and CDR2 are MDHEN and SYDVKM. Full variable domain (missing parts from reference TRBV28 and TRBJ2-2): DVKVTQSSRYLVKRTGEKVFLECVQDMDHENMFWYRQDPGLGLRLIYFSYDVKMKEKGDIPEGYSVSREKKERFSLILESASTNQTSMYLCASSPPGWGLAGTGELFFGEGSRLTVL.

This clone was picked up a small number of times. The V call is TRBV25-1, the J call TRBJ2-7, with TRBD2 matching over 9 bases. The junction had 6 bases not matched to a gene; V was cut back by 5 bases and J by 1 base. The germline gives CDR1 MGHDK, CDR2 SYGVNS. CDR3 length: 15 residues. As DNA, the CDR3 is TGTGCCAGCAGTAGGAGACTAGCGGCTTCCTACGAGCAGTACTTC. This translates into CASSRRLAASYEQYF.

CDR3 amino acids: CSVETGEKLFF. CDR3 DNA sequence: TGCAGCGTTGAAACGGGGGAAAAACTGTTTTTT. The V and J genes are TRBV29-1 and TRBJ1-4, with no clear D. The germline gives CDR1 SQVTM, CDR2 ANQGSEA. This CDR3 has 11 residues. The V and J ends lost 2 bases and 8 bases respectively, with 6 bases between them.

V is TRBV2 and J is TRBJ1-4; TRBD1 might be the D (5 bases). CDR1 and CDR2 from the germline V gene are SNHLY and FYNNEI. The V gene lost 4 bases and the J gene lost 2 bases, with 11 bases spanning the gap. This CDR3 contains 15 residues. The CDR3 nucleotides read TGTGCCAGCAGTGTGGTAGGGGCGACTAATGAAAAACTGTTTTTT. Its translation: CASSVVGATNEKLFF.

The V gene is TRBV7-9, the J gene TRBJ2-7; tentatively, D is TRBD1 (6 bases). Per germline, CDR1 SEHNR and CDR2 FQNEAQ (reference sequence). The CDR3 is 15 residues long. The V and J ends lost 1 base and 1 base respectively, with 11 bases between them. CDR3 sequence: CASSLVWDTSYEQYF. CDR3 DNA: TGTGCCAGCAGCTTAGTATGGGACACATCCTACGAGCAGTACTTC.

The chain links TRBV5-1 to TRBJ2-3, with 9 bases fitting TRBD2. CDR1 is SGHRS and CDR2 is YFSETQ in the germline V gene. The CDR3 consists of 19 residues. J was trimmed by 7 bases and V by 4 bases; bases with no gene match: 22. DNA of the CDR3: TGCGCCAGCAGCCCTACCACCGGGACTAGCCCCCGAGGCTACTATACGCAGTATTTT. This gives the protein CASSPTTGTSPRGYYTQYF.